Shown below are 27 T cell receptor beta chains from a single sample sequenced in a study of T cells in Graves' hyperthyroidism and ophthalmopathy. RNA transcripts provided the source from which TCR beta CDR3 regions were amplified. First-round RT-PCR with HTBI primers amplified the TCR CDR3 region. TCRdb analysed the multiplex PCR reads with MiXCR anew, one entry per CDR3 protein. Of about 550,000 distinct CDR3 sequences detected, roughly 20% appear once; the ten largest clones hold 26%. Input material: blood. These TCRs come from a man in his late teens or twenties with Graves' hyperthyroidism.

The chain combines TRBV3-1 with TRBJ1-5; TRBD1 matches 9 bases. Looked up from germline, CDR1 is LGHDT and CDR2 is YNNKEL (reference sequence). The CDR3 runs 13 residues. J was trimmed by 9 bases and V by 8 bases; bases with no gene match: 8. DNA of the CDR3: TGTGCCAGCCAGGGACAGGGACCGGGGCCCCAGCATTTT. Protein: CASQGQGPGPQHF.

This clonotype came up a few times. This chain uses TRBV19 with TRBJ2-7; D is perhaps TRBD1 or TRBD2 (6 bases each). Germline CDR1 reads LNHDA; CDR2 reads SQIVND (reference sequence). The CDR3 sequence is 15 residues long. Trimming removed 7 bases at V and 5 bases at J, with 21 bases between. In DNA, the CDR3 is TGTGCCAGTACCAAATCCCAGAAGGGGGGTAACGAGCAGTACTTC. Translated: CASTKSQKGGNEQYF.

This clonotype was seen repeatedly, ten times or more. The chain has TRBV28 and TRBJ1-5; maybe TRBD1 (6 bases). Trimming stripped 1 base from V and 9 bases from J, with 13 bases between. The CDR3 is made up of 14 amino acids. Per the germline V gene, CDR1 is MDHEN and CDR2 is SYDVKM. The DNA of the CDR3 is TGTGCCAGCAGTTTATTGAGGGGGAGACGGCCCCAGCATTTT. Its translation: CASSLLRGRRPQHF.

There are many counts of this clonotype. A much larger clone differs from this one at a single base, so this may be a read error. The rearrangement links TRBV7-2 to TRBJ1-5; maybe TRBD1 (5 bases). Per germline, CDR1 SGHTA and CDR2 FQGNSA. Trimming shortened V by 6 bases and J by 5 bases, and 8 bases separated the two germline ends. This CDR3 has 12 amino acids. The DNA of the CDR3 is TGTGCCAGCAGTGGGGGGTATCAGCCCCAGCATTTT. Protein product: CASSGGYQPQHF.

The chain carries TRBV11-2 and TRBJ1-2, with no clear D. V was shortened by 1 base and J by 0 bases, with 6 bases between the two germline ends. This CDR3 is built from 14 residues. Germline V gene lookup returns CDR1 SGHAT and CDR2 FQNNGV. CDR3 residues: CASSLGSANYGYTF. Written as DNA, the CDR3 is TGTGCCAGCAGCTTAGGTTCTGCTAACTATGGCTACACCTTC.

This CDR3 reads CSVEWLAERYDEQFF. The CDR3 DNA follows: TGCAGCGTTGAGTGGCTCGCGGAGAGGTACGATGAGCAGTTCTTC. The chain employs TRBV29-1 and TRBJ2-1; D is unclear. The CDR3 is 15 residues long. V was shortened by 3 bases and J by 8 bases, with 20 bases between the two germline ends. Germline V gene sequence: CDR1 SQVTM, CDR2 ANQGSEA.

This clonotype was counted at least ten times. The chain carries TRBV20-1 and TRBJ2-2; no definite D call. Germline CDR1 DFQATT, CDR2 SNEGSKA (reference sequence). The CDR3 loop spans 14 amino acids. The V end was cut by 0 bases, the J end by 1 base, with 6 bases between. The CDR3 DNA sequence: TGCAGTGCTAGAGATACCGTGAACACCGGGGAGCTGTTTTTT. Protein product: CSARDTVNTGELFF.

This clonotype has ten or more counts. The chain carries TRBV6-1 and TRBJ2-5; possibly TRBD1 for D (6 bases). The CDR3 sequence is 12 residues long. Germline V gene lookup returns CDR1 MNHNS and CDR2 SASEGT. The V end lost 7 bases, the J end lost 7 bases, and 13 bases lay between the germline ends. The CDR3 reads CASIGRGGTQYF. DNA of the CDR3: TGTGCCAGCATCGGTCGAGGGGGGACCCAGTACTTC.

This clonotype was detected ten times or more. V is TRBV20-1 and J is TRBJ1-2, with no clear D. The CDR3 has 13 residues. Trimming removed 7 bases from V and 4 bases from J, with 16 bases in between. Germline V CDR1 and CDR2: DFQATT, SNEGSKA (reference sequence). CDR3 DNA: TGCAGTGTCCAACCTCGGGCGTCCTATGGCTACACCTTC. Encoded protein: CSVQPRASYGYTF.

This clonotype was recorded many times. This chain uses TRBV28 with TRBJ1-5; 8 bases line up with TRBD1. This CDR3 is built from 15 residues. With 3 bases clipped from V and 5 bases from J, the junction kept 6 bases outside the gene matches. CDR1 is MDHEN, CDR2 SYDVKM, per germline. The CDR3 DNA follows: TGTGCCAGCAGTTTGGCCGCACAGGGGGATCAGCCCCAGCATTTT. This sequence encodes CASSLAAQGDQPQHF.

As regards this clonotype: One end of the junction varies from germline; a read error may be responsible. The rearrangement links TRBV28 to TRBJ2-4; no clear D gene. The CDR3 has 15 amino acids. Germline V gene lookup returns CDR1 MDHEN and CDR2 SYDVKM. The CDR3 sequence is CASSPPTQSKYIKYF. CDR3 nucleotide sequence: TGTGCCAGCAGTCCTCCCACGCAATCCAAATACATTAAGTACTTC.

This clonotype has only a few counts. The rearrangement joins TRBV3-1 to TRBJ2-6, with 10 bases matching TRBD2. This CDR3 spans 21 amino acids. Germline trimming cut 4 bases from V and 0 bases from J; bases unmatched to any gene: 15. The germline gives CDR1 LGHDT, CDR2 YNNKEL (reference sequence). The CDR3 protein is CASSPTPSLAGDYSGANVLTF. CDR3 sequence (DNA): TGTGCCAGCAGCCCCACCCCCTCTCTAGCGGGGGACTACTCTGGGGCCAACGTCCTGACTTTC.

This clonotype has a count of ten or more. V and J are TRBV9 and TRBJ2-7, with TRBD2 matching 13 bases. Per germline, CDR1 SGDLS and CDR2 YYNGEE. CDR3 length: 16 amino acids. V lost 4 bases to trimming and J lost 6 bases; unmatched junction nucleotides: 10. CDR3 bases: TGTGCCAGCAGCTTGGGACTAGCGGGGATTGGGGGCGAGCAGTACTTC. Its protein is CASSLGLAGIGGEQYF.

This clonotype was counted many times. The rearrangement uses TRBV13 and TRBJ2-7; 10 bases align to TRBD1. V lost 6 bases to trimming and J lost 2 bases; unmatched junction nucleotides: 4. Germline V gives CDR1 PRHDT, CDR2 FYEKMQ (reference sequence). The CDR3 spans 14 residues. CDR3 residues: CASRRTGGPYEQYF. For the CDR3, the DNA is TGTGCCAGCAGGCGGACAGGGGGGCCCTACGAGCAGTACTTC.

This clonotype came up a few times. The gene calls are TRBV20-1 and TRBJ1-5, with a tentative D call TRBD1 (6 bases). Germline V gene lookup returns CDR1 DFQATT and CDR2 SNEGSKA (reference sequence). V lost 0 bases, J lost 0 bases, and 18 bases lay in between. The CDR3 consists of 18 residues. Here the CDR3 reads CSARDISTGLNSNQPQHF. CDR3 DNA: TGCAGTGCTAGAGATATATCTACAGGGCTAAATAGCAATCAGCCCCAGCATTTT.

This clonotype was counted many times. One junction end does not reproduce the germline sequence, and a read error may be involved. V usage is TRBV12-3 or TRBV12-4 and J usage is TRBJ1-1; 8 positions match TRBD1. The CDR3 totals 13 residues. CDR3 sequence (DNA): TGCGCCAGCAGCCCACAGGGGGACACTGAAGCTTTCTTT. Its protein is CASSPQGDTEAFF.

The chain carries TRBV12-5 and TRBJ1-1; the match to TRBD1 covers 7 bases. The CDR3 runs to 15 residues. CDR1 is LGHNT and CDR2 is FRNRAP in the germline V gene. V lost 5 bases, J lost 4 bases, and 10 bases stayed unmatched. CDR3 loop: CASGRGQASGTEAFF. The CDR3 DNA sequence: TGTGCTAGTGGTCGCGGACAGGCGAGCGGCACTGAAGCTTTCTTT.

This clonotype was seen at least ten times. The V gene is TRBV28, the J gene TRBJ2-5, with 10 nucleotides matching TRBD2. With 1 base clipped from V and 3 bases from J, the junction kept 2 bases outside the gene matches. Looked up from germline, CDR1 is MDHEN and CDR2 is SYDVKM. This CDR3 region has 15 residues. In DNA form, the CDR3 reads TGTGCCAGCAGTTTATTTACTAGCGGGGAAGAGACCCAGTACTTC. It yields the protein CASSLFTSGEETQYF.

In its sample, this clonotype was seen a few times. V is TRBV4-1 and J is TRBJ2-7; D assignment may be TRBD1 or TRBD2 (5 bases each). The CDR3 has 16 amino acids. Trimming cost V 0 bases and J 2 bases, with 14 bases left between them. Germline CDR1 and CDR2: MGHRA and YSYEKL. The CDR3 region has the DNA TGCGCCAGCAGCCAAGATTCGAGGGGCCTTCCCTACGAGCAGTACTTC. This translates into CASSQDSRGLPYEQYF.

Note on this clonotype: The junction does not match germline at one end; this may be a read error. V is TRBV20-1 and J is TRBJ1-5; weak D call: TRBD1 (6 bases). Germline V gene sequence: CDR1 DFQATT, CDR2 SNEGSKA (reference sequence). The CDR3 runs 14 residues. CDR3 in amino acids: CGAKAEGGDQPQHF. CDR3 coding DNA: TGCGGTGCTAAGGCGGAGGGGGGGGATCAGCCCCAGCATTTT.

This clonotype was detected many times. For the CDR3, the DNA is TGTGCCAGCAGCAGAGATTTAGGACTAGCTGGGTACGAGCAGTACTTC. Amino acid sequence: CASSRDLGLAGYEQYF. The chain combines TRBV27 with TRBJ2-7, with TRBD2 matching over 8 bases. V shed 6 bases, J shed 4 bases, and the junction held 14 bases outside the gene matches. Germline assignment: CDR1 MNHEY and CDR2 SMNVEV (reference sequence). The CDR3 length is 16 residues.

Ten or more counts support this clonotype. This chain links TRBV6-1 with TRBJ1-5, with no clear D. The V end was cut by 7 bases, the J end by 0 bases, with 10 bases between. CDR1 and CDR2 from the germline V gene are MNHNS and SASEGT. The CDR3 extends over 14 amino acids. CDR3 in DNA: TGTGCCAGCAAAGGTCCGATTAGCAATCAGCCCCAGCATTTT. This gives the protein CASKGPISNQPQHF.

This clonotype was seen repeatedly, ten times or more. The chain uses TRBV19 and TRBJ1-1, with TRBD1 matching over 7 bases. Per germline, CDR1 LNHDA and CDR2 SQIVND (reference sequence). The CDR3 loop spans 14 amino acids. V lost 2 bases, J lost 6 bases, and 6 bases stayed unmatched. This CDR3 is CASSIKGARSEAFF. DNA of the CDR3: TGTGCCAGTAGTATAAAGGGGGCGCGATCTGAAGCTTTCTTT.

This clonotype has a count of ten or more. V gene TRBV12-3 or TRBV12-4 combines with J gene TRBJ2-7; 7 positions match TRBD2. Losses at the gene ends were 5 bases for V and 5 bases for J; bases not matched to a gene: 9. The CDR3 totals 14 residues. As DNA, the CDR3 is TGTGCCAGCAGTCCCCGCGTGGGGGGGAACGAGCAGTACTTC. Its protein is CASSPRVGGNEQYF.

The rearrangement links TRBV28 to TRBJ2-3; 7 bases match TRBD1. Germline V gene data show CDR1 as MDHEN and CDR2 as SYDVKM. V dropped 7 bases and J dropped 5; count of bases not matched to a gene: 15. CDR3 length: 16 amino acids. CDR3 coding DNA: TGTGCCAGCACTCTCAACAGGGGTCCGGCGCGAGATACGCAGTATTTT. Protein: CASTLNRGPARDTQYF.

This clonotype occurred many times. This rearrangement joins TRBV7-6 to TRBJ2-7; the D gene is possibly TRBD2 (5 bases). The CDR3 extends over 13 amino acids. V lost 5 bases and J 2 bases, leaving 10 bases between the germline ends. Germline V lookup: CDR1 SGHVS, CDR2 FNYEAQ. This CDR3 is CASSPSPTYEQYF. For the CDR3, the DNA is TGTGCCAGCAGCCCTAGCCCGACCTACGAGCAGTACTTC.

The chain joins TRBV27 to TRBJ2-2, with 12 positions matching TRBD2. CDR3 length: 17 amino acids. Unmatched junction bases numbered 8, after V lost 5 bases and J lost 4 bases. From germline, CDR1 is MNHEY and CDR2 SMNVEV (reference sequence). CDR3 amino acids: CASSNPSGGARTGELFF. The DNA for the CDR3 is TGTGCCAGCAGTAACCCTAGCGGGGGGGCGCGCACCGGGGAGCTGTTTTTT.